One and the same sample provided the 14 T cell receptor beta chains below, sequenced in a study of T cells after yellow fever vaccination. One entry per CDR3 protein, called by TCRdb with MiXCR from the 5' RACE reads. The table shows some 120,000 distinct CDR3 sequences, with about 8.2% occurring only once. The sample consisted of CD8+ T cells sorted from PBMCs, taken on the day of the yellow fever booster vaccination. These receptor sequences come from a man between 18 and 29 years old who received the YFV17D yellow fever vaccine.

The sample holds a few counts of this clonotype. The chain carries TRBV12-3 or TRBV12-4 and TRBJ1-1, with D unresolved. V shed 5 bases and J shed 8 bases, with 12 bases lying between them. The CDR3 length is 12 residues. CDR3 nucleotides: TGTGCCAGCAGTCCATATTTGGAGGAAGCTTTCTTT. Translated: CASSPYLEEAFF.

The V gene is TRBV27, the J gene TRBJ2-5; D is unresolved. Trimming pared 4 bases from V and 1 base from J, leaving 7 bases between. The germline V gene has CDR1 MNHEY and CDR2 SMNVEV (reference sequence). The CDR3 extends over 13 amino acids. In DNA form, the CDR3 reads TGTGCCAGCAGTTATACAACCCAAGAGACCCAGTACTTC. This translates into CASSYTTQETQYF.

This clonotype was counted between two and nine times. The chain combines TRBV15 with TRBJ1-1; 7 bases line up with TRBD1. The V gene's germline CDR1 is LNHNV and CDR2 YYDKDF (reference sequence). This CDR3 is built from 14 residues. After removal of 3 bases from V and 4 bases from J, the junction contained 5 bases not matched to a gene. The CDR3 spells CATSSSPGGTEAFF. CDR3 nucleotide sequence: TGTGCCACCAGCAGCAGCCCAGGGGGCACTGAAGCTTTCTTT. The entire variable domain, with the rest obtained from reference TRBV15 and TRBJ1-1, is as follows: DAMVIQNPRYQVTQFGKPVTLSCSQTLNHNVMYWYQQKSSQAPKLLFHYYDKDFNNEADTPDNFQSRRPNTSFCFLDIRSPGLGDTAMYLCATSSSPGGTEAFFGQGTRLTVV.

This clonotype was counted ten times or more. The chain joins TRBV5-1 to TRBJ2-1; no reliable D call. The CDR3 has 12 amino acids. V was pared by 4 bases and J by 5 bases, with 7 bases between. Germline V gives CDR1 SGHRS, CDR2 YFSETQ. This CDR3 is CASSHNHNEQFF. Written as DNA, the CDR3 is TGCGCCAGCAGCCATAACCACAATGAGCAGTTCTTC.

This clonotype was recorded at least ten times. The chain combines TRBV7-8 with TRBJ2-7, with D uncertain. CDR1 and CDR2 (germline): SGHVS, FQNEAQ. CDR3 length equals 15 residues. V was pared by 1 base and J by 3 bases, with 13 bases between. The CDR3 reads CASSLGQNEGYEQYF. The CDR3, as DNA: TGTGCCAGCAGCTTAGGGCAGAACGAAGGCTACGAGCAGTACTTC.

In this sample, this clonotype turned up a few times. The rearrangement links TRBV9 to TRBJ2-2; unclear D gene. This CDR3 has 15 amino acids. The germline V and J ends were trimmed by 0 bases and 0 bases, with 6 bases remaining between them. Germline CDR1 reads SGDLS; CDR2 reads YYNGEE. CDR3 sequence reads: CASSVATTNTGELFF. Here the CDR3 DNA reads TGTGCCAGCAGCGTAGCTACAACGAACACCGGGGAGCTGTTTTTT.

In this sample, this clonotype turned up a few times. For the CDR3, the DNA is TGTGCCAGCAGCCCTCCCGACAGCGGCGCTTTCTTT. Residues: CASSPPDSGAFF. The V and J genes are TRBV7-6 and TRBJ1-1; weak D call: TRBD1 (5 bases). The CDR3 covers 12 residues. Per germline, CDR1 SGHVS and CDR2 FNYEAQ. The V gene lost 5 bases and the J gene lost 11 bases, with 15 bases spanning the gap.

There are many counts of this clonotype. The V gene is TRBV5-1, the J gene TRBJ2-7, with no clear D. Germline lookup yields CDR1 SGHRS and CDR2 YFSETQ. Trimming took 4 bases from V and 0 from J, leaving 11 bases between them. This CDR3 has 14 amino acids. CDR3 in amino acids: CASSPMQPSYEQYV. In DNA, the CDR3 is TGCGCCAGCAGCCCTATGCAGCCCTCCTACGAGCAGTACGTC.

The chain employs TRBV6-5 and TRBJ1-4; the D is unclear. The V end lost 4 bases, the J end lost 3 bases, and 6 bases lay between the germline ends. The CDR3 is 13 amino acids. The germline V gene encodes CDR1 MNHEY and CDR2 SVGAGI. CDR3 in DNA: TGTGCCAGCAGTTCCGTAGCTAATGAAAAACTGTTTTTT. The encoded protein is CASSSVANEKLFF.

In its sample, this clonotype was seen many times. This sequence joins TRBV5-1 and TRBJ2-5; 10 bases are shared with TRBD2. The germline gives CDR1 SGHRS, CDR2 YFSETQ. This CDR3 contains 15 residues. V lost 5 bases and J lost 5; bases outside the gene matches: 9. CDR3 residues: CASSPELAGIETQYF. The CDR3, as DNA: TGCGCCAGCAGTCCGGAACTAGCGGGGATTGAGACCCAGTACTTC. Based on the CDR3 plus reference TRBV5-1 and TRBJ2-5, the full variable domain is KAGVTQTPRYLIKTRGQQVTLSCSPISGHRSVSWYQQTPGQGLQFLFEYFSETQRNKGNFPGRFSGRQFSNSRSEMNVSTLELGDSALYLCASSPELAGIETQYFGPGTRLLVL.

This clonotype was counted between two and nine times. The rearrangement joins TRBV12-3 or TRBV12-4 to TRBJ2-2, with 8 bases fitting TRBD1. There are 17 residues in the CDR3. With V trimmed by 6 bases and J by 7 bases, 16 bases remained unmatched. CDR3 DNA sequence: TGTGCCAGCAGCCGAGGGTTTGACAGGGGTTTTGGCGGGGAGCTGTTTTTT. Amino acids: CASSRGFDRGFGGELFF.

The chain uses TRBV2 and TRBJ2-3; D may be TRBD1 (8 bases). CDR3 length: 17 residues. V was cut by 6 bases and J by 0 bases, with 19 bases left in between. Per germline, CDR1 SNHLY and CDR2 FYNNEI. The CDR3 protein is CASSHEGGTGSTDTQYF. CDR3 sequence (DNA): TGTGCCAGCAGCCACGAGGGGGGGACAGGAAGCACAGATACGCAGTATTTT.

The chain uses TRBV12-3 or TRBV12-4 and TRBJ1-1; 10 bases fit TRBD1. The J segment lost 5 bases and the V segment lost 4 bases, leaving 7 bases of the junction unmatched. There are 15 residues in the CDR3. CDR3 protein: CASSWRTGGETEAFF. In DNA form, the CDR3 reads TGTGCCAGCAGTTGGCGGACAGGGGGAGAAACTGAAGCTTTCTTT.

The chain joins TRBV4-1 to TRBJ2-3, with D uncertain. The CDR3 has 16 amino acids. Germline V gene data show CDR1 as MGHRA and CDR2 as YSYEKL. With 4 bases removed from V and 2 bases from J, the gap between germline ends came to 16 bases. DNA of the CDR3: TGCGCCAGCAGCCCACGTGGGATGGGTTTCACAGATACGCAGTATTTT. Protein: CASSPRGMGFTDTQYF.